This TCR beta chain was identified in a study of CD8+ T cells in alopecia areata. Overall study context: Tofacitinib was taken orally by treated patients, and the dose was 5 to 10 mg twice daily. The tofacitinib course ran for 6 to 18 months and was followed by 6 months off drug.

Between the trimmed V and J ends, which lost 4 bases and 5 bases, there was a span of 11 bases. Germline-derived CDR1 and CDR2 are MNHNY and SVGAGI (reference sequence). The CDR3 is made up of 13 amino acids. As the sequencing template, cDNA was produced by extracting RNA and reverse transcribing it. TCRdb keeps only in-frame clones here, not all; method: immunoSEQ multiplex PCR. The profile shows 200,000 to 250,000 clones, 50% to 60% of them singletons. In this sample, this clone turned up a few times. The rearrangement links TRBV6-6 to TRBJ2-5, with unresolved D. The source material was CD4+ T cells sorted from blood, sampled at week 0. The TCR originated in a human donor with alopecia areata. The CDR3 region has the DNA TGTGCCAGCAGTTCAGGTATCCAGGAGACCCAGTACTTC. Translated: CASSSGIQETQYF.